The rows below give T cell receptor beta chains drawn from one sample of a study of cytomegalovirus exposure and HLA in healthy donors. TCRdb's copy holds only in-frame clones and misses some; the assay was immunoSEQ multiplex PCR. Among 170,000 or so clones listed, approximately 84% were seen once. Sequencing was done on a sample of PBMCs. All receptors derive from a woman aged 18-30 years in good health and CMV-seropositive. The CDR3 runs from the conserved cysteine through the conserved F or W.

j_call: TRBJ1-1; cdr3_length: 14; v_call: TRBV11-3; cdr3_aa: CASSPDRTGTEAFF
j_call: TRBJ1-6; cdr3_length: 14; v_call: TRBV19; cdr3_aa: CASSIQGANSPLHF
j_call: TRBJ1-2; cdr3_length: 16; v_call: TRBV11-2; cdr3_aa: CASSPGQGRNNYGYTF
j_call: TRBJ2-7; cdr3_length: 15; v_call: TRBV11-2; cdr3_aa: CASSPRTGTVSEQYF
j_call: TRBJ2-1; cdr3_length: 14; v_call: TRBV25-1; cdr3_aa: CASSELAGVNEQFF
j_call: TRBJ2-7; cdr3_length: 11; v_call: TRBV21-1; cdr3_aa: CASGGAYEQYF
j_call: TRBJ1-1; cdr3_length: 16; v_call: TRBV6-1; cdr3_aa: CASSEVRGALNTEAFF
j_call: TRBJ1-3; cdr3_length: 14; v_call: TRBV2; cdr3_aa: CASSPLGAVDTIYF
j_call: TRBJ1-2; cdr3_length: 13; v_call: TRBV28; cdr3_aa: CASSSGEGYGYTF
j_call: TRBJ2-3; cdr3_length: 19; v_call: TRBV2; cdr3_aa: CASSDGWVQAGGKADTQYF
j_call: TRBJ2-3; cdr3_length: 14; v_call: TRBV5-1; cdr3_aa: CASSLGTKTDTQYF
j_call: TRBJ2-3; cdr3_length: 15; v_call: TRBV4-1; cdr3_aa: CASSQVAGVTDTQYF
j_call: TRBJ1-3; cdr3_length: 18; v_call: TRBV10-3; cdr3_aa: CAISEHPRQLSSGNTIYF
j_call: TRBJ1-1; cdr3_length: 13; v_call: TRBV6-6; cdr3_aa: CASSYSSGVGAFF
j_call: TRBJ1-2; cdr3_length: 14; v_call: TRBV7-3; cdr3_aa: CASSPSDRAYGYTF
j_call: TRBJ1-2; cdr3_length: 12; v_call: TRBV19; cdr3_aa: CASSIRQGGYTF
j_call: TRBJ1-2; cdr3_length: 12; v_call: TRBV28; cdr3_aa: CASSSIDYGYTF
j_call: TRBJ2-3; cdr3_length: 14; v_call: TRBV27; cdr3_aa: CASGYPGQADTQYF
j_call: TRBJ2-1; cdr3_length: 14; v_call: TRBV7-2; cdr3_aa: CASSFTGGGYEQFF
j_call: TRBJ2-3; cdr3_length: 13; v_call: TRBV5-5; cdr3_aa: CASSFQNTDTQYF
j_call: TRBJ1-5; cdr3_length: 14; v_call: TRBV4-1; cdr3_aa: CASSQEQVREPQHF
j_call: TRBJ2-7; cdr3_length: 16; v_call: TRBV5-5; cdr3_aa: CASSLGTGRYTYEQYF
j_call: TRBJ1-2; cdr3_length: 14; v_call: TRBV11-2; cdr3_aa: CASSPNRGWEGYTF
j_call: TRBJ1-4; cdr3_length: 14; v_call: TRBV15; cdr3_aa: CATSIHRGREKLFF
j_call: TRBJ1-1; cdr3_length: 10; v_call: TRBV7-9; cdr3_aa: CASSSGEAFF
j_call: TRBJ2-7; cdr3_length: 15; v_call: TRBV14; cdr3_aa: CASSQVGGGTYEQYF
j_call: TRBJ2-2; cdr3_length: 14; v_call: TRBV6-5; cdr3_aa: CASSSGTDTGELFF
j_call: TRBJ1-6; cdr3_length: 14; v_call: TRBV5-1; cdr3_aa: CASSLGQGASPLHF
j_call: TRBJ2-5; cdr3_length: 15; v_call: TRBV6-4; cdr3_aa: CASSDSGQVQETQYF
j_call: TRBJ2-7; cdr3_length: 15; v_call: TRBV19; cdr3_aa: CAISPPDRGRHEQYF
j_call: TRBJ2-1; cdr3_length: 14; v_call: TRBV7-2; cdr3_aa: CASSLVGGYNEQFF
j_call: TRBJ2-3; cdr3_length: 18; v_call: TRBV9; cdr3_aa: CASSHGTSGSSSTDTQYF
j_call: TRBJ1-2; cdr3_length: 15; v_call: TRBV9; cdr3_aa: CASSVRPQVRYGYTF
j_call: TRBJ2-1; cdr3_length: 16; v_call: TRBV11-3; cdr3_aa: CASSPGLAGGSNEQFF
j_call: TRBJ1-2; cdr3_length: 16; v_call: TRBV25-1; cdr3_aa: CASQLAAGTGPYGYTF
j_call: TRBJ2-1; cdr3_length: 16; v_call: TRBV7-2; cdr3_aa: CASSSDSLGSYNEQFF
j_call: TRBJ1-5; cdr3_length: 16; v_call: TRBV19; cdr3_aa: CASSIGGRGSNQPQHF
j_call: TRBJ2-2; cdr3_length: 14; v_call: TRBV10-3; cdr3_aa: CAIREQGANGELFF
j_call: TRBJ2-7; cdr3_length: 14; v_call: TRBV11-3; cdr3_aa: CASSLEASSYEQYF
j_call: TRBJ2-3; cdr3_length: 12; v_call: TRBV7-9; cdr3_aa: CASSSKGDTQYF
j_call: TRBJ2-1; cdr3_length: 14; v_call: TRBV6-5; cdr3_aa: CASSYSSNGNEQFF
j_call: TRBJ2-5; cdr3_length: 15; v_call: TRBV5-1; cdr3_aa: CASSLFLQGGESQYF
j_call: TRBJ2-5; cdr3_length: 13; v_call: TRBV5-1; cdr3_aa: CASSSTGSETQYF